These 22 T cell receptor beta chains were all obtained from the same sample, sequenced in a study of CD8+ T cells in alopecia areata. Once RNA had been extracted, it was reverse transcribed into cDNA to act as the sequencing template. The data were produced by immunoSEQ multiplex PCR, yet TCRdb's version contains in-frame clones alone and is incomplete. The profile shows about 220,000 clones, roughly 56% of them singletons. Treatment: oral pan-JAK inhibitor, 5-10 mg twice daily. The sequencing used CD4+ T cells sorted from blood, collected at week 4, from a patient treated with tofacitinib. These receptors were taken from a human donor with alopecia areata.

This clone was observed a few times. The rearrangement joins TRBV20-1 to TRBJ2-7, with TRBD1 matching 8 bases. J gave up 11 bases and V 6 bases, and 9 bases lay outside the gene matches. Germline V gives CDR1 DFQATT, CDR2 SNEGSKA (reference sequence). The CDR3 is 11 residues long. CDR3 sequence: CSAGTGSDEYF. The CDR3 region has the DNA TGCAGTGCCGGGACAGGATCCGATGAGTACTTC.

V and J are TRBV29-1 and TRBJ2-4; 7 bases are shared with TRBD1. Trimming cost V 2 bases and J 3 bases; bases outside gene matches: 7. CDR3 length: 15 amino acids. From germline, CDR1 is SQVTM and CDR2 ANQGSEA. The CDR3 is CSVELTGEGKNIQYF. In DNA, the CDR3 is TGCAGCGTTGAACTAACAGGGGAAGGCAAAAACATTCAGTACTTC.

The chain employs TRBV25-1 and TRBJ1-1; 12 bases line up with TRBD1. The CDR3 spans 17 residues. Germline V lookup: CDR1 MGHDK, CDR2 SYGVNS. V shed 4 bases, J shed 4 bases, and the junction held 10 bases outside the gene matches. This CDR3 reads CASSAVPGQGAGTEAFF. In DNA, the CDR3 is TGTGCCAGCAGTGCCGTCCCGGGACAGGGGGCAGGCACTGAAGCTTTCTTT.

The sample holds a few counts of this clone. This same CDR3 is encoded by further DNA sequences in the sample. The chain uses TRBV7-2 and TRBJ1-6, with D uncertain. The CDR3 runs to 12 residues. Germline CDR1 and CDR2: SGHTA and FQGNSA. V was shortened by 2 bases and J by 7 bases, with 3 bases between the two germline ends. The CDR3 region is CASSLRNSPLHF. CDR3 in DNA: TGTGCCAGCAGCTTAAGGAATTCACCCCTCCACTTT.

Concerning this clone: A read error may produce the germline difference seen at one junction end. This chain uses TRBV29-1 with TRBJ2-7; the D call may be TRBD1 or TRBD2 (6 bases each). Germline-derived CDR1 and CDR2 are SQVTM and ANQGSEA. The CDR3 loop spans 11 amino acids. The CDR3 DNA is TGCAGCGTCACCCACGGGGGACATTTCCGGTTC. Translation gives CSVTHGGHFRF.

This clone was detected only a few times. This chain connects TRBV7-2 to TRBJ1-1, with a tentative D call TRBD1 (5 bases). This CDR3 has 14 residues. The V end lost 6 bases, the J end lost 1 base, and 12 bases lay between the germline ends. CDR1 and CDR2 from the germline V gene are SGHTA and FQGNSA. The CDR3 region is CASSFQGQNTEAFF. The CDR3 DNA is TGTGCCAGCAGTTTTCAGGGTCAGAACACTGAAGCTTTCTTT.

The rearrangement joins TRBV7-3 to TRBJ1-1; D call uncertain. V lost 4 bases and J lost 3, with 9 bases in between. CDR1 SGHTA and CDR2 FQGTGA come from the germline V gene. The CDR3 covers 13 residues. The CDR3 here is CASSSTVDTEAFF. The DNA of the CDR3 is TGTGCCAGCAGCTCTACTGTAGACACTGAAGCTTTCTTT.

V and J are TRBV2 and TRBJ2-3; 9 bases map to TRBD2. The CDR3 runs 14 residues. Germline V gene lookup returns CDR1 SNHLY and CDR2 FYNNEI. V shed 7 bases and J 0 bases; nucleotides not matched to a gene: 2. In nucleotides, the CDR3 is TGTGCCAGCAAGCTAGCGGGGAGCACAGATACGCAGTATTTT. This codes for CASKLAGSTDTQYF.

V usage is TRBV30 and J usage is TRBJ1-2, with a weak D call TRBD1 (5 bases). This CDR3 is built from 16 residues. The germline V gene has CDR1 GTSNPN and CDR2 SVGIG (reference sequence). V shed 3 bases and J shed 1 base, with 18 bases lying between them. CDR3 residues: CAWRRRSAGNNYGYTF. As DNA, the CDR3 is TGTGCCTGGAGACGCCGGTCGGCAGGGAATAACTATGGCTACACCTTC.

This clone has just a few counts. The rearrangement links TRBV7-7 to TRBJ2-7; no clear D. There are 13 residues in the CDR3. Per germline, CDR1 SSHAT and CDR2 FNYEAQ (reference sequence). V lost 3 bases and J lost 7, with 13 bases in between. DNA for the CDR3: TGTGCCAGCAGCTTTCGTCTAGGTTCTGAGCAGTACTTC. It encodes CASSFRLGSEQYF. The variable domain in full, completed from reference TRBV7-7 and TRBJ2-7, reads GAGVSQSPRYKVTKRGQDVTLRCDPISSHATLYWYQQALGQGPEFLTYFNYEAQPDKSGLPSDRFSAERPEGSISTLTIQRTEQRDSAMYRCASSFRLGSEQYFGPGTRLTVT.

This clone was detected only a few times. The CDR3 region has the DNA TGTGCCAGCAGTTTTCAGGACAACCCCTACGAGCAGTACTTC. Its protein is CASSFQDNPYEQYF. The chain carries TRBV27 and TRBJ2-7; tentative D call: TRBD1 (5 bases). CDR3 length equals 14 residues. Per the germline V gene, CDR1 is MNHEY and CDR2 is SMNVEV (reference sequence). Trimming cost V 3 bases and J 2 bases, with 11 bases left between them.

J is TRBJ2-1 and V is TRBV30; 8 positions match TRBD1. The ends lost 0 bases at V and 2 bases at J; junction bases unmatched: 18. Germline values: CDR1 GTSNPN, CDR2 SVGIG (reference sequence). CDR3 size: 20 residues. DNA for the CDR3: TGTGCCTGGAGTGTACCATCGAGAGGACAGGGCTACGATGCCTACAATGAGCAGTTCTTC. This codes for CAWSVPSRGQGYDAYNEQFF.

The chain couples TRBV15 to TRBJ2-1; 9 bases align to TRBD2. This CDR3 comprises 14 residues. Germline V gene sequence: CDR1 LNHNV, CDR2 YYDKDF (reference sequence). Germline trimming cut 7 bases from V and 6 bases from J; bases unmatched to any gene: 7. The CDR3 is CATKALAGRNEQFF. Written as DNA, the CDR3 is TGTGCCACCAAGGCTCTAGCGGGGCGCAATGAGCAGTTCTTC.

The chain is built from TRBV28 and TRBJ2-7; D is undetermined. The germline gives CDR1 MDHEN, CDR2 SYDVKM. Trimming cost V 5 bases and J 7 bases, with 9 bases left between them. The CDR3 contains 11 residues. CDR3 amino acids: CASSLLREQYF. The CDR3 DNA follows: TGTGCCAGCAGTCTCCTGAGGGAGCAGTACTTC.

This clone was found once. This chain uses TRBV25-1 with TRBJ2-2, with 7 bases identical to TRBD1. CDR1 and CDR2 (germline): MGHDK, SYGVNS. V lost 6 bases to trimming and J lost 2 bases; unmatched junction nucleotides: 9. The CDR3 is made up of 16 amino acids. The CDR3 region is CASSQTGTLNTGELFF. CDR3 nucleotides: TGTGCCAGCAGCCAGACAGGGACCCTTAACACCGGGGAGCTGTTTTTT.

The chain combines TRBV29-1 with TRBJ2-5; 7 bases agree with TRBD2. The junction had 5 bases not matched to a gene; V was cut back by 7 bases and J by 0 bases. The length of the CDR3 is 13 residues. Germline loops: CDR1 SQVTM, CDR2 ANQGSEA. The CDR3 DNA is TGCAGCGCACGGACTAGTTACCAAGAGACCCAGTACTTC. Translating it yields CSARTSYQETQYF.

The V gene is TRBV2, the J gene TRBJ2-1; TRBD1 is a possible D gene (5 bases). The CDR3 length is 13 residues. Germline V gives CDR1 SNHLY, CDR2 FYNNEI. Between the trimmed V and J ends, which lost 4 bases and 12 bases, there was a span of 16 bases. DNA for the CDR3: TGTGCCAGCAGTGTGGACACCTCCCCTGCGCAGTTCTTC. It is translated as CASSVDTSPAQFF. The entire variable domain, with the rest obtained from reference TRBV2 and TRBJ2-1, is as follows: EPEVTQTPSHQVTQMGQEVILRCVPISNHLYFYWYRQILGQKVEFLVSFYNNEISEKSEIFDDQFSVERPDGSNFTLKIRSTKLEDSAMYFCASSVDTSPAQFFGPGTRLTVL.

The chain employs TRBV9 and TRBJ1-1; no definite D call. The germline CDR1 and CDR2 sequences are SGDLS and YYNGEE. Between the trimmed V and J ends, which lost 0 bases and 0 bases, there was a span of 9 bases. The CDR3 has 15 residues. This chain's CDR3 is CASSVDVDMNTEAFF. The CDR3 DNA reads TGTGCCAGCAGCGTAGATGTGGATATGAACACTGAAGCTTTCTTT.

The chain has TRBV4-3 and TRBJ2-3, with D unresolved. The germline V and J ends were trimmed by 1 base and 4 bases, with 12 bases remaining between them. The CDR3 spans 15 residues. In germline, CDR1 is LGHNA, CDR2 YSLEER. CDR3 coding DNA: TGCGCCAGCAGCCAAGGAACCCCGAGGCCAGATACGCAGTATTTT. Amino acids: CASSQGTPRPDTQYF.

This clone occurred a few times. This chain connects TRBV29-1 to TRBJ1-1, with D unclear. CDR1 SQVTM and CDR2 ANQGSEA come from the germline V gene. The ends were cut back, 7 bases at V and 6 bases at J, with 6 bases in the middle. The CDR3 totals 9 residues. CDR3 protein: CSGDPEAFF. For the CDR3, the DNA is TGCAGCGGGGATCCTGAAGCTTTCTTT.

This clone was seen just once. This sequence joins TRBV7-2 and TRBJ1-6; possibly TRBD1 for D (5 bases). This CDR3 is 14 amino acids long. With 3 bases removed from V and 12 bases from J, the gap between germline ends came to 15 bases. Germline V gene sequence: CDR1 SGHTA, CDR2 FQGNSA. CDR3 sequence: CASSLPGPSKPLHF. For the CDR3, the DNA is TGTGCCAGCAGCTTGCCGGGACCGAGTAAACCCCTCCACTTT.

The chain joins TRBV7-3 to TRBJ2-5; tentative D call: TRBD2 (6 bases). The V end lost 5 bases, the J end lost 0 bases, and 7 bases lay between the germline ends. The germline CDR1 and CDR2 sequences are SGHTA and FQGTGA. The CDR3 has 13 residues. CDR3 coding DNA: TGTGCCAGCAGCACTAGCAACCAAGAGACCCAGTACTTC. It yields the protein CASSTSNQETQYF.